The subject of this entry is one T cell receptor (beta chain). The target antigen is unknown. The CDR3 is made up of 16 amino acids. V was trimmed by 5 bases and J by 4 bases, leaving 18 bases between them. The germline gives CDR1 SEHNR, CDR2 FQNEAQ (reference sequence). This record comes from a study of cytomegalovirus exposure and HLA in healthy donors. Study-wide findings and caveats: The later analysis indicated that the majority of CMV-associated TCR beta chains appeared HLA-restricted. Among TCR beta chains, those listed as cytomegalovirus-associated numbered roughly 150. Most TCRs appeared rarely, but some public TCRs recurred in many donors.

Vbeta (60) and Jbeta (13) primers were used in the PCR. Here immunoSEQ multiplex PCR was the method, and the copy in TCRdb shows in-frame clones only, minus some. In the table there are roughly 280,000 clones, around 66% of which are singletons. The chain employs TRBV7-9 and TRBJ2-1, with a tentative D call TRBD2 (6 bases). The receptor was derived from a female donor in good health and CMV-seronegative. The sequencing sample was made of PBMCs. The CDR3 nucleotides read TGTGCCAGCAGCCCCCCCGGGGGAGTTTTTTACAATGAGCAGTTCTTC. Amino acids: CASSPPGGVFYNEQFF.